Listed below are T cell receptor beta chains from one sample, sequenced in a study of blood T cell repertoires in COVID-19. TCRdb's table, derived via immunoSEQ multiplex PCR, lists solely in-frame clones and lacks some. Of some 190,000 clones listed, just under 85% are singletons. Sequencing was performed on peripheral blood. The receptors stem from a woman in her 70s with active or convalescent COVID-19. The conserved cysteine and the conserved F or W are not part of the CDR3 here.

CDR3aa: ASSLVSGTQETQY; v_gene: TRBV5-1; j_gene: TRBJ2-5
CDR3aa: ASSLEGLPNTGELF; v_gene: TRBV5-1; j_gene: TRBJ2-2
CDR3aa: ASSQTQGKTHNEQF; v_gene: TRBV3-1/TRBV3-2; j_gene: TRBJ2-1
CDR3aa: ASGPTGRGSTDTQY; v_gene: TRBV5-1; j_gene: TRBJ2-3
CDR3aa: ATSRDRGTGGEQY; v_gene: TRBV15; j_gene: TRBJ2-7
CDR3aa: ASSPGQGEQF; v_gene: TRBV4-1; j_gene: TRBJ2-1
CDR3aa: AAGFFTDTQY; v_gene: TRBV6-5; j_gene: TRBJ2-3
CDR3aa: ASSSAGGGIETQY; v_gene: TRBV28; j_gene: TRBJ2-5
CDR3aa: ASTERRAGSNEQF; v_gene: TRBV28; j_gene: TRBJ2-1
CDR3aa: ASSEGRDRVYGYT; v_gene: TRBV6-1; j_gene: TRBJ1-2
CDR3aa: ASIPSGGNYEQY; v_gene: TRBV6-5; j_gene: TRBJ2-7
CDR3aa: ASSGGVGNNEQF; v_gene: TRBV28; j_gene: TRBJ2-1
CDR3aa: ASSLTGGEGGYT; v_gene: TRBV7-9; j_gene: TRBJ1-2
CDR3aa: ASSLITPGLAENNEQF; v_gene: TRBV5-1; j_gene: TRBJ2-1
CDR3aa: ASSPQQGVTEPQH; v_gene: TRBV18; j_gene: TRBJ1-5
CDR3aa: ASTRGGGADTQY; v_gene: TRBV6-5; j_gene: TRBJ2-3
CDR3aa: ASSSTGSGNEQF; v_gene: TRBV11-2; j_gene: TRBJ2-1
CDR3aa: ASSLSSGSHNEQF; v_gene: TRBV5-4; j_gene: TRBJ2-1
CDR3aa: ASRTGDFGYT; v_gene: TRBV28; j_gene: TRBJ1-2
CDR3aa: ASSHPTGIQETQY; v_gene: TRBV7-9; j_gene: TRBJ2-5
CDR3aa: ASTPTGDSYNEQF; v_gene: TRBV6-5; j_gene: TRBJ2-1